One TCR beta chain is described in this entry. Method: immunoSEQ multiplex PCR; TCRdb's copy keeps in-frame clones and lacks some. The sample yields 55,000 to 65,000 clones, less than 98% seen once. The source of the sample is a study of technical replicates of blood from several donors. Trimming pared 1 base from V and 8 bases from J, leaving 12 bases between. The germline gives CDR1 SGHDT, CDR2 YYEEEE. This CDR3 contains 13 residues. The chain combines TRBV5-6 with TRBJ1-1; possible D gene TRBD1, 6 bases. This sequence originates from a human donor in good health. Sequenced sample: T cells isolated from PBMCs. The DNA of the CDR3 is TGTGCCAGCAGCTTGCCGGGGCAGGGGGAAGCTTTCTTT. It yields the protein CASSLPGQGEAFF.